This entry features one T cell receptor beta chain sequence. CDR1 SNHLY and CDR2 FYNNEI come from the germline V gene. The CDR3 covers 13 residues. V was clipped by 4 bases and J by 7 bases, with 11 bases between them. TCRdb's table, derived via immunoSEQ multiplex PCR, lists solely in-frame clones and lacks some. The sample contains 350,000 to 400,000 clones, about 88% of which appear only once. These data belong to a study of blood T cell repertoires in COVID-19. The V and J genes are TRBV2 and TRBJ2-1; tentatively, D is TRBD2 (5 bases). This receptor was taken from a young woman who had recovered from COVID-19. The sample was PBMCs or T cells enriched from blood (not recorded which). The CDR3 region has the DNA TGTGCCAGCAGTGTGGGTCAGCGGAATGAGCAGTTCTTC. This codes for CASSVGQRNEQFF. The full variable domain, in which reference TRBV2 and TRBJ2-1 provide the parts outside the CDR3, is EPEVTQTPSHQVTQMGQEVILRCVPISNHLYFYWYRQILGQKVEFLVSFYNNEISEKSEIFDDQFSVERPDGSNFTLKIRSTKLEDSAMYFCASSVGQRNEQFFGPGTRLTVL.